The 16 T cell receptor beta chains below were found in one sample sequenced in a study of circulating and synovial CD4+ cells in juvenile arthritis. This table comes from immunoSEQ multiplex PCR, and its TCRdb copy is limited to in-frame clones, with some not included. The sample holds about 32,000 clones, over 90% seen once. The specimen sequenced was CD4+ T cells from blood. The receptors shown here come from a human donor with juvenile idiopathic arthritis.

The V and J genes are TRBV6-5 and TRBJ1-1, with a possible D match to TRBD1 (5 bases). The CDR3 sequence is 13 residues long. Trimming shortened V by 2 bases and J by 4 bases, and 8 bases separated the two germline ends. Germline V CDR1 and CDR2: MNHEY, SVGAGI. CDR3 in amino acids: CASSYIRATEAFF. The CDR3 DNA reads as TGTGCCAGCAGTTACATCAGGGCCACTGAAGCTTTCTTT.

About this clone itself: One end of the junction varies from germline; a read error may be responsible. V usage is TRBV11-2 and J usage is TRBJ2-7; TRBD2 agrees at 15 bases. This CDR3 is 12 amino acids long. CDR1 is SGHAT and CDR2 is FQNNGV in the germline V gene. CDR3 in amino acids: CASSPGLAGGNF. CDR3 coding DNA: TGTGCCAGCAGCCCGGGACTAGCGGGAGGTAACTTC.

The CDR3, as DNA: TGCGCCAGCAGCTTGGAGGGACTAGCGGGTGTTGGGACCCAGTACTTC. Protein sequence: CASSLEGLAGVGTQYF. The chain carries TRBV5-1 and TRBJ2-5; 12 bases fit TRBD2. The V segment lost 0 bases and the J segment 7 bases; nucleotides outside the gene matches: 7. CDR3 size: 16 residues. Germline loops: CDR1 SGHRS, CDR2 YFSETQ.

The rearrangement joins TRBV15 to TRBJ2-1, with TRBD2 matching over 16 bases. The CDR3 has 19 amino acids. Per germline, CDR1 LNHNV and CDR2 YYDKDF (reference sequence). The V and J ends lost 1 base and 0 bases, in that order; junction bases with no gene match: 3. CDR3 coding DNA: TGTGCCACCAGCAGAGCGGGACTAGCGGGGGGGAGCTCCTACAATGAGCAGTTCTTC. Amino acids: CATSRAGLAGGSSYNEQFF.

The chain joins TRBV4-1 to TRBJ1-2; D possibly corresponds to TRBD1 (6 bases). The CDR3 runs 14 residues. Germline CDR1 is MGHRA and CDR2 is YSYEKL. V lost 1 base, J lost 2 bases, and 8 bases lay in between. CDR3 region: CASSQAGQNYGYTF. CDR3 sequence (DNA): TGCGCCAGCAGCCAAGCCGGACAGAACTATGGCTACACCTTC.

The table lists this clone with a count of one. This rearrangement joins TRBV15 to TRBJ1-1, with TRBD1 as a possible D gene (6 bases). Trimming removed 3 bases at V and 4 bases at J, with 18 bases between. The CDR3 has 16 residues. Germline CDR1 and CDR2: LNHNV and YYDKDF (reference sequence). The CDR3 DNA is TGTGCCACCAGCAGTCGGACAGTTCGGGGTGGCACTGAAGCTTTCTTT. Translated, it gives CATSSRTVRGGTEAFF.

This rearrangement joins TRBV19 to TRBJ1-2; D possibly corresponds to TRBD1 (5 bases). The germline V gene has CDR1 LNHDA and CDR2 SQIVND (reference sequence). V lost 6 bases and J 7 bases, leaving 18 bases between the germline ends. The CDR3 is made up of 14 amino acids. The chain's CDR3 is CASRTAHGQGGYTF. The CDR3 DNA follows: TGTGCCAGTAGGACAGCACACGGGCAGGGTGGCTACACCTTC.

A single count supports this clone. The CDR3 protein is CASSNSGRTSNEQFF. CDR3 sequence (DNA): TGTGCCAGTAGTAACAGCGGGAGGACCTCCAATGAGCAGTTCTTC. The J gene is TRBJ2-1, the V gene TRBV19, with 9 bases lining up with TRBD2. Germline CDR1 is LNHDA and CDR2 is SQIVND (reference sequence). The CDR3 length is 15 residues. The V segment lost 4 bases and the J segment 6 bases; nucleotides outside the gene matches: 7. The whole variable domain, filled in from reference TRBV19 and TRBJ2-1, reads DGGITQSPKYLFRKEGQNVTLSCEQNLNHDAMYWYRQDPGQGLRLIYYSQIVNDFQKGDIAEGYSVSREKKESFPLTVTSAQKNPTAFYLCASSNSGRTSNEQFFGPGTRLTVL.

This chain connects TRBV6-1 to TRBJ1-5, with a weak D call TRBD1 (6 bases). From germline, CDR1 is MNHNS and CDR2 SASEGT. The CDR3 covers 15 residues. V lost 2 bases to trimming and J lost 7 bases, with 15 bases between them. CDR3 DNA sequence: TGTGCCAGCAGTGAAAATGGGGGGGCGCGGCAGCCCCAGCATTTT. Its protein product is CASSENGGARQPQHF.

The rearrangement links TRBV30 to TRBJ1-1; D not resolved. V lost 3 bases to trimming and J lost 1 base, with 18 bases between them. The CDR3 has 16 amino acids. CDR1 GTSNPN and CDR2 SVGIG come from the germline V gene (reference sequence). In DNA form, the CDR3 reads TGTGCCTGGAGAGCAGTCGGGGTGGCCCCGAACACTGAAGCTTTCTTT. Protein product: CAWRAVGVAPNTEAFF.

The chain carries TRBV10-1 and TRBJ2-3; TRBD2 matches at 9 bases. This CDR3 is built from 16 residues. The germline V gene encodes CDR1 WNHNN and CDR2 SYGVQD (reference sequence). The V segment lost 1 base and the J segment 4 bases; nucleotides outside the gene matches: 6. The CDR3 region is CASSEFGASGADTQYF. DNA of the CDR3: TGCGCCAGCAGTGAGTTCGGGGCTAGCGGGGCAGATACGCAGTATTTT.

The chain carries TRBV11-2 and TRBJ1-5; 7 positions agree with TRBD1. Germline V gives CDR1 SGHAT, CDR2 FQNNGV. V lost 3 bases and J lost 4; bases outside the gene matches: 6. The CDR3 consists of 15 residues. Here the CDR3 reads CASSLVPGGNQPQHF. The CDR3 bases are TGTGCCAGCAGCTTGGTCCCAGGGGGGAATCAGCCCCAGCATTTT.

The chain has TRBV7-2 and TRBJ1-6, with 7 bases identical to TRBD1. V gave up 4 bases and J gave up 10 bases; unmatched junction bases: 10. CDR1 SGHTA and CDR2 FQGNSA come from the germline V gene. The CDR3 runs 15 residues. The CDR3: CASSSYRGSGSPLHF. In nucleotides, the CDR3 is TGTGCCAGCAGCTCCTACAGGGGAAGTGGGTCACCCCTCCACTTT.

This sequence joins TRBV4-2 and TRBJ2-3, with 8 bases lining up with TRBD2. Germline CDR1 and CDR2: LGHNA and YNFKEQ. V lost 5 bases, J lost 8 bases, and 15 bases stayed unmatched. The CDR3 totals 16 residues. The CDR3 is CASSSWSGGLYSTQYF. CDR3 in DNA: TGTGCCAGCAGCAGCTGGTCGGGAGGGCTTTACAGTACGCAGTATTTT.

The rearrangement uses TRBV28 and TRBJ1-1; D is perhaps TRBD1 (6 bases). The CDR3 length is 13 residues. The V end was cut by 3 bases, the J end by 10 bases, with 15 bases between. The germline V gene encodes CDR1 MDHEN and CDR2 SYDVKM. The CDR3, as DNA: TGTGCCAGCAGTTTGGCGGGGGCAAATGGAGCTTTCTTT. It codes for CASSLAGANGAFF.

The chain carries TRBV5-1 and TRBJ1-2; no reliable D call. CDR1 is SGHRS and CDR2 is YFSETQ in the germline V gene. V gave up 0 bases and J gave up 2 bases, with 14 bases separating them. CDR3 length: 16 residues. The CDR3 reads CASSLAGNEYNYGYTF. The CDR3 nucleotides are TGCGCCAGCAGCTTGGCGGGAAACGAATACAACTATGGCTACACCTTC.